This TCR beta chain was observed in a study of T cells in Graves' hyperthyroidism and ophthalmopathy. Study information: Blood was drawn when the patient was first diagnosed and still untreated. Points from the study as a whole: Patients with ophthalmopathy were separated from those with stable hyperthyroidism by a 13 V-J model.

As regards this clonotype: Its antigen is unknown.

What was amplified from RNA transcripts were TCR beta CDR3 regions. An initial round of RT-PCR targeting the TCR CDR3 relied on the HTBI primer set. TCRdb re-analysed the multiplex PCR reads in MiXCR, keeping a single row per CDR3 protein. The top ten hold around 31% of the sample, which has around 720,000 distinct CDR3 sequences, 35% seen once. Trimming cost V 5 bases and J 3 bases, with 17 bases left between them. There are 15 residues in the CDR3. CDR1 is MNHEY, CDR2 SVGAGI, per germline. The sequencing input was blood. The rearrangement uses TRBV6-5 and TRBJ2-7; tentative D call: TRBD2 (6 bases). This sequence was found in a woman aged 40 to 49 with Graves' hyperthyroidism. This CDR3 reads CASSEGRGGVYEQYF. The CDR3 bases are TGTGCCAGCAGTGAAGGGCGGGGAGGAGTCTACGAGCAGTACTTC.